This T cell receptor beta chain comes out of a study of blood T cell repertoires in COVID-19. Here immunoSEQ multiplex PCR was the method, and the copy in TCRdb shows in-frame clones only, minus some. The table has about 180,000 clones, about 89% seen once; the top ten hold roughly 2.5%. Trimming removed 2 bases from V and 3 bases from J; junction bases left unmatched: 7. This CDR3 region has 16 residues. The germline CDR1 and CDR2 sequences are MNHNY and SVGAGI (reference sequence). The sample taken for sequencing was peripheral blood. The chain couples TRBV6-6 to TRBJ1-3; 7 positions match TRBD1. The TCR comes from a man aged 40-49 years with active or convalescent COVID-19. The CDR3: CASSYKQGRDGNTIYF. The CDR3 coding sequence is TGTGCCAGCAGTTACAAACAGGGGCGGGATGGAAACACCATATATTTT.